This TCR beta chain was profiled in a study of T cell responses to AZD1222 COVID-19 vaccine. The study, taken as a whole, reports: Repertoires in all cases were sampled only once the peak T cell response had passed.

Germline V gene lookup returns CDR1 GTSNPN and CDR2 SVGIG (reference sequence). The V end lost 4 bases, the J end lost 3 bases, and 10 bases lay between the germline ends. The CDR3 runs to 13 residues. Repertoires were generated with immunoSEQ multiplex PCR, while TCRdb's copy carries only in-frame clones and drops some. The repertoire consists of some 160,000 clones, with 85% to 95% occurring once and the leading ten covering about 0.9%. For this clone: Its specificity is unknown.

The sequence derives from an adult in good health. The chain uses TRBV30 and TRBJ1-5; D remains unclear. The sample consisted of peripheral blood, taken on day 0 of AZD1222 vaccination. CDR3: CAWTGRDNQPQHF. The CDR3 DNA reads TGTGCCTGGACTGGGAGGGACAATCAGCCCCAGCATTTT.